One and the same sample provided the 6 T cell receptor beta chains below, sequenced in a study of T-cell reconstitution after alpha-beta-depleted transplantation in children. Preparation of the TCRbeta library was carried out with unique molecular identifiers. TCRdb ran MiXCR on the PCR reads and lists one entry per CDR3 protein. The sample lists 200,000 or so distinct CDR3 sequences, about 6% occurring once. The sample here was PBMCs, taken before TCRalphabeta/CD19-depleted stem cell transplant. The receptors come from a girl less than two years old with combined immunodeficiency, due to receive a stem cell transplant.

This clonotype was seen only a few times. V usage is TRBV1 and J usage is TRBJ2-1; the D segment call TRBD1 is taken from the table without a DNA check. TRBV1 is marked as a pseudogene. The CDR3 sequence is 16 residues long. The CDR3 is CTSSPKTGRPYNEQFF. CDR3 DNA sequence: TGCACCAGCAGCCCGAAGACCGGGAGACCGTACAATGAGCAGTTCTTC.

In its sample, this clonotype was seen many times. The CDR3 bases are TGCAGTGCTAGACTGGACAGTACCTACGAGCAGTACTTC. Translating gives CSARLDSTYEQYF. This rearrangement joins TRBV20-1 to TRBJ2-7; D is possibly TRBD1 (6 bases). The CDR3 extends over 13 amino acids. Trimming removed 2 bases at V and 2 bases at J, with 10 bases between. Germline CDR1 DFQATT, CDR2 SNEGSKA (reference sequence).

The V gene is TRBV20-1, the J gene TRBJ2-7; 14 bases are shared with TRBD2. The V gene end was trimmed by 1 base and the J gene end by 0 bases; junction bases not matched to a gene: 8. CDR1 and CDR2 from the germline V gene are DFQATT and SNEGSKA (reference sequence). CDR3 length: 18 amino acids. The CDR3 bases are TGCAGTGCTAGAGTACCTATGGGACTAGCGGGGGACTCCTACGAGCAGTACTTC. Its protein product is CSARVPMGLAGDSYEQYF.

This chain uses TRBV5-4 with TRBJ1-1; 12 bases align to TRBD1. Germline V CDR1 and CDR2: SGHNT, YYREEE (reference sequence). The CDR3 is 15 residues long. The ends lost 4 bases at V and 7 bases at J; junction bases unmatched: 8. The DNA of the CDR3 is TGTGCCAGCAGCGGAGGGACAGGGGGCTTGGGTGAAGCTTTCTTT. The encoded protein is CASSGGTGGLGEAFF.

At least ten counts were recorded for this clonotype. This chain uses TRBV7-2 with TRBJ1-1; D gene uncertain. V was clipped by 5 bases and J by 2 bases, with 12 bases between them. Germline CDR1 SGHTA, CDR2 FQGNSA. The CDR3 loop spans 14 amino acids. CDR3 coding DNA: TGTGCCAGCAGCGAGGCTTGGATAAACACTGAAGCTTTCTTT. Its translation is CASSEAWINTEAFF.

This clonotype was detected ten times or more. DNA for the CDR3: TGCGCCAGCAGCTCCCTAGCGGTAACCACCGGGGAGCTGTTTTTT. This sequence encodes CASSSLAVTTGELFF. The chain employs TRBV5-1 and TRBJ2-2; 7 bases are shared with TRBD2. Germline V gene sequence: CDR1 SGHRS, CDR2 YFSETQ. The CDR3 sequence is 15 residues long. The V gene end was trimmed by 3 bases and the J gene end by 4 bases; junction bases not matched to a gene: 6.